The 4 T cell receptor beta chains below were found in one sample sequenced in a study of cytomegalovirus exposure and HLA in healthy donors. The PCR contained 60 Vbeta and 13 Jbeta primers. The data were produced by immunoSEQ multiplex PCR, yet TCRdb's version contains in-frame clones alone and is incomplete. The sample holds 150,000 to 180,000 clones, roughly four fifths seen once. The sequenced sample was PBMCs. Receptor source: a man younger than 35 in good health and CMV-seronegative.

V usage is TRBV5-1 and J usage is TRBJ2-1; the match to TRBD2 covers 14 bases. This CDR3 has 17 amino acids. CDR1 and CDR2 (germline): SGHRS, YFSETQ. Trimming at V came to 2 bases and at J to 0 bases, leaving 1 base not matched to a gene. CDR3 protein: CASSFGTSGSSYNEQFF. In nucleotides, the CDR3 is TGCGCCAGCAGCTTCGGGACTAGCGGGAGCTCCTACAATGAGCAGTTCTTC.

The chain couples TRBV19 to TRBJ1-1, with a tentative D call TRBD1 (6 bases). CDR1 and CDR2 (germline): LNHDA, SQIVND (reference sequence). V was shortened by 6 bases and J by 1 base, with 9 bases between the two germline ends. This CDR3 region has 13 residues. The CDR3 bases are TGTGCCAGTAGGACAGGAGGGAACACTGAAGCTTTCTTT. Translated, it gives CASRTGGNTEAFF.

This clone has just one count. The V call is TRBV4-3, the J call TRBJ2-5; no reliable D call. The V gene's germline CDR1 is LGHNA and CDR2 YSLEER. Between the trimmed V and J ends, which lost 0 bases and 5 bases, there was a span of 13 bases. The CDR3 totals 15 residues. The CDR3 sequence: CASSQDTTLPETQYF. In DNA, the CDR3 is TGCGCCAGCAGCCAAGACACAACCCTTCCGGAGACCCAGTACTTC.

The chain has TRBV30 and TRBJ1-2; no definite D call. Germline assignment: CDR1 GTSNPN and CDR2 SVGIG (reference sequence). The CDR3 extends over 13 amino acids. Between the trimmed V and J ends, which lost 2 bases and 2 bases, there was a span of 9 bases. The CDR3 is CAWSPSVNYGYTF. The CDR3 region has the DNA TGTGCCTGGAGTCCCTCGGTCAACTATGGCTACACCTTC.